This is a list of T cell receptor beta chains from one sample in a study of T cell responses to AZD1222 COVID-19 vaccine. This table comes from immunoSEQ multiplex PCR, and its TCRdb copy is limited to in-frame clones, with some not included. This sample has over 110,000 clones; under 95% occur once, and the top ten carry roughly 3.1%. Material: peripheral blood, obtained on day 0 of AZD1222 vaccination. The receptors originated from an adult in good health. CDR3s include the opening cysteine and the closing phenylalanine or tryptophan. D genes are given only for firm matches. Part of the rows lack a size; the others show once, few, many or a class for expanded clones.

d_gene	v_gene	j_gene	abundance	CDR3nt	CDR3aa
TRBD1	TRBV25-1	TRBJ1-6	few	TGTGCCAGCAGTGAGGGACAGGGGGCGGGATCACCCCTCCACTTT	CASSEGQGAGSPLHF
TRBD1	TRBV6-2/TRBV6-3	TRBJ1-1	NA	TGTGCCAGCAGTTACTCGAAGGGACAGGTGAACACTGAAGCTTTCTTT	CASSYSKGQVNTEAFF
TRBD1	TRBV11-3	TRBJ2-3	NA	TGTGCCAGCAGCGCGACAGGGGCTACAGATACGCAGTATTTT	CASSATGATDTQYF
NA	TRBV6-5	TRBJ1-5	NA	TGTGCCAGCAGCGGGACCGCCGGATGGCAGCCCCAGCATTTT	CASSGTAGWQPQHF
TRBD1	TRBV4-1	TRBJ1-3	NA	TGCGCCAGCAGCCCGAACCACAGGGGACCGGGCTCTGGAAACACCATATATTTT	CASSPNHRGPGSGNTIYF
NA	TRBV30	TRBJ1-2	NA	TGTGCCTGGATGAACATTGGGGATACCTATGGCTACACCTTC	CAWMNIGDTYGYTF
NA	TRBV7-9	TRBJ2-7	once	TGTGCCAGCAGCCGGGGGACGTCATCCTACGAGCAGTACTTC	CASSRGTSSYEQYF
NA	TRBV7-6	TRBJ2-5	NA	TGTGCCAGCAGTCAAGAGATGAGGTTACAAGAGACCCAGTACTTC	CASSQEMRLQETQYF
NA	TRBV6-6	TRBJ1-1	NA	TGTGCCAGCAGTAGACTGCCCGGCGGGACTGAAGCTTTCTTT	CASSRLPGGTEAFF
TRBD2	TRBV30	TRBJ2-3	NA	TGTGCCTGGGATCCGGGACTAGCGGGGAACGTAAGCACAGATACGCAGTATTTT	CAWDPGLAGNVSTDTQYF
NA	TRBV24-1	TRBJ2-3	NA	TGTGCCACCAGTGAACGAGGACAGCAAACAGATACGCAGTATTTT	CATSERGQQTDTQYF
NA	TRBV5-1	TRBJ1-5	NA	TGCGCCAGCAGCTTGTTGGGGCTGCTTGGGCCCCAGCATTTT	CASSLLGLLGPQHF
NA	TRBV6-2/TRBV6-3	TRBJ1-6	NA	TGTGCCAGCAGCCACTCTGGTTCGGATTCACCCCTCCACTTT	CASSHSGSDSPLHF
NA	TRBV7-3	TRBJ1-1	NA	TGTGCCAGCAGCCCTCTTGAGGGGGGAAGAACTGAAGCTTTCTTT	CASSPLEGGRTEAFF
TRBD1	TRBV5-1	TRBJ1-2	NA	TGCGCCAGCAGCTTACAACAACAGGGGGCAGATGGCTACACCTTC	CASSLQQQGADGYTF
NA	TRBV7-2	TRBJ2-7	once	TGTGCCAGCAGCTTTACAGGACGTACAGGTGGCGAGCAGTACTTC	CASSFTGRTGGEQYF
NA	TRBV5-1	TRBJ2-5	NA	TGCGCCAGCAGTCCATCTAGGGGAGAGACCCAGTACTTC	CASSPSRGETQYF
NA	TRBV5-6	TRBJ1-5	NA	TGTGCCAGCAGCTTTGGAATCTTATATAGCAATCAGCCCCAGCATTTT	CASSFGILYSNQPQHF
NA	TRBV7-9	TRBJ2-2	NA	TGTGCCAGCAGCGAGCTTCGACTAGAGGCCGGGGAGCTGTTTTTT	CASSELRLEAGELFF
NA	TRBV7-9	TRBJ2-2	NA	TGTGCCAGCATCGAGCAGGATCCCGGGGAGCTGTTTTTT	CASIEQDPGELFF
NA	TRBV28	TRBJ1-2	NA	TGTGCCAGCAGTTTGACCGGGCCATCCTATGGCTACACCTTC	CASSLTGPSYGYTF
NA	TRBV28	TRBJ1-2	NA	TGTGCCAGCAGTTCCTACTATGGCTACACCTTC	CASSSYYGYTF
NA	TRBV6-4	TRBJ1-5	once	TGTGCCAGCAGTGACCCATTGGGAACATCGCAGCCCCAGCATTTT	CASSDPLGTSQPQHF
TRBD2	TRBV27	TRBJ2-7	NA	TGTGCCAGCAGTTCCGGGACTAGCGGTTGGTACGAGCAGTACTTC	CASSSGTSGWYEQYF
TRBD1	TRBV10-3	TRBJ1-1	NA	TGTGCCATCAGTGAAAGGGACAGGGCCATGAACACTGAAGCTTTCTTT	CAISERDRAMNTEAFF
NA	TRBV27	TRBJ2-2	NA	TGTGCCAGCAGTGGTGTGCGGGCCAGGGGATGGGAGCTGTTTTTT	CASSGVRARGWELFF
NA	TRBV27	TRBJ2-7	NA	TGTGCCAGCAGTTTAAGAGGGGACGTCCACGAGCAGTACTTC	CASSLRGDVHEQYF
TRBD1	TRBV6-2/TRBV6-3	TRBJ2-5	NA	TGTGCCAGCAGTTATGGACAGGGAGGACGGGAGACCCAGTACTTC	CASSYGQGGRETQYF
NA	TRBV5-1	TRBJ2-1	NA	TGCGCCAGCAGCACCGATCTAGAAACGGAGTTCTTC	CASSTDLETEFF
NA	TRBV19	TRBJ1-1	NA	TGTGCCAGTAGTAGATTATTTGTTGAGGGGGGGATGAACACTGAAGCTTTCTTT	CASSRLFVEGGMNTEAFF
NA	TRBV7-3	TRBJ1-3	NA	TGTGCCAGCAGCTTACTAGCGGCAGGCGTCTCTGGAAACACCATATATTTT	CASSLLAAGVSGNTIYF
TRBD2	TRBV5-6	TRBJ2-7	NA	TGTGCCAGCAGCAGAGATCCGCAACTAGCGGCCTACGAGCAGTACTTC	CASSRDPQLAAYEQYF
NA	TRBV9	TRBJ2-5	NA	TGTGCCAGCAGCGTTACGGGCCAAGGGGCCCAGTACTTC	CASSVTGQGAQYF
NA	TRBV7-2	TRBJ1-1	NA	TGTGCCAGCAGCTTAGCCATGGGTGGGGGAGCTTTCTTT	CASSLAMGGGAFF
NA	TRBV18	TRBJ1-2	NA	TGTGCCAGCTCACCACCGGGCAGGGCTAGCTTAGGCTACACCTTC	CASSPPGRASLGYTF
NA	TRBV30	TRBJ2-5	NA	TGTGCCTGGAGTGTCGACCAGCCCCAAGAGACCCAGTACTTC	CAWSVDQPQETQYF
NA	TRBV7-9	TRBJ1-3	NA	TGTGCCAGCAGCTTAGGCGGGGTAGGAGGAAACACCATATATTTT	CASSLGGVGGNTIYF